This passage covers 26 T cell receptor beta chains from one sample sequenced in a study of CD8 T cells in Susac syndrome (dated by TCRdb to between 2019 and 2020). Libraries were made using the immunoSEQ multiplex PCR assay. RNA was extracted using the RNeasy kit, and roughly 0.45 to 1 microgram was reverse transcribed with random hexamers. The raw public data were reprocessed by TCRdb itself: fastp quality trimming at Q25, MiXCR clonotype calling, in-frame beta chains only. Rows are unified per CDR3 protein, each entry keeping the most common DNA and genes. The sample yields approximately 160,000 distinct CDR3 sequences; around 95% were counted once. The ten top clones hold approximately 0.12% of the sample. The specimen sequenced was CD4+ T cells from PBMCs. The receptor set was obtained from a human donor with Susac syndrome.

V usage is TRBV7-9 and J usage is TRBJ2-2; a weak D match, TRBD1 (5 bases). Germline V gives CDR1 SEHNR, CDR2 FQNEAQ (reference sequence). Trimming left V 5 bases short and J 6 bases short, with 16 bases between. The CDR3 contains 15 residues. The CDR3: CASSPGRTSSGELFF. The CDR3 DNA reads as TGTGCCAGCAGCCCAGGCAGGACAAGTTCCGGGGAGCTGTTTTTT.

This clonotype was counted once. The CDR3 sequence is CASSPPSGGGSPLHF. In DNA form, the CDR3 reads TGTGCCAGCTCACCACCGTCCGGGGGCGGATCACCCCTCCACTTT. The chain recombines TRBV18 with TRBJ1-6, with D tentatively TRBD1 (6 bases). CDR1 and CDR2 from the germline V gene are KGHSH and LQKENI. The CDR3 has 15 amino acids. V lost 0 bases and J lost 10, with 13 bases in between.

The V and J genes are TRBV25-1 and TRBJ2-1, with 8 bases matching TRBD1. V lost 3 bases, J lost 7 bases, and 8 bases stayed unmatched. This CDR3 spans 15 amino acids. Germline values: CDR1 MGHDK, CDR2 SYGVNS. CDR3 protein: CASSESGGAENEQFF. CDR3 sequence (DNA): TGTGCCAGCAGTGAGTCAGGGGGCGCGGAAAATGAGCAGTTCTTC.

This chain connects TRBV20-1 to TRBJ2-1; a possible D gene is TRBD1 (5 bases). Germline CDR1 and CDR2: DFQATT and SNEGSKA (reference sequence). The V gene lost 0 bases and the J gene lost 4 bases, with 13 bases spanning the gap. This CDR3 is 15 amino acids long. In DNA, the CDR3 is TGCAGTGCTAGAGATGGGGCCGCGGCTTACAATGAGCAGTTCTTC. This encodes CSARDGAAAYNEQFF.

The chain links TRBV12-3 or TRBV12-4 to TRBJ1-1, with D unclear. CDR3 length: 13 residues. Trimming took off 7 bases at V and 2 bases at J, with 11 bases between the two ends. The CDR3 DNA sequence: TGTGCCAGCATACGGGGAGATAACACTGAAGCTTTCTTT. Residues: CASIRGDNTEAFF.

The CDR3 region has the DNA TGCAGCGCAAGGGTTCGGGATGAGCAGTTCTTC. Residues: CSARVRDEQFF. V gene TRBV29-1 combines with J gene TRBJ2-1; D not certain. Germline V lookup: CDR1 SQVTM, CDR2 ANQGSEA. The V and J ends lost 7 bases and 8 bases respectively, with 12 bases between them. The length of the CDR3 is 11 residues.

For the CDR3, the DNA is TGTGCCAGCAGCTTCTCCAGCGGGAGAATCTACAATGAGCAGTTCTTC. Protein product: CASSFSSGRIYNEQFF. The rearrangement links TRBV7-2 to TRBJ2-1, with TRBD2 identical over 8 bases. The germline V gene encodes CDR1 SGHTA and CDR2 FQGNSA. The CDR3 is 16 amino acids. V dropped 3 bases and J dropped 3; count of bases not matched to a gene: 7.

The chain links TRBV2 to TRBJ1-5; 12 positions match TRBD1. Trimming took 4 bases from V and 6 from J; bases not matched to a gene: 1. The CDR3 totals 14 residues. Germline lookup yields CDR1 SNHLY and CDR2 FYNNEI. In DNA form, the CDR3 reads TGTGCCAGCAGTGGGGACAGGGGGCTTCAGCCCCAGCATTTT. It encodes CASSGDRGLQPQHF.

This clonotype came up a few times. Germline and junction disagree at one end, which may indicate a read error. J is TRBJ2-7 and V is TRBV29-1; D gene ambiguous. CDR3 length: 12 residues. CDR1 is SQVTM, CDR2 ANQGSEA, per germline. For the CDR3, the DNA is TGCAGCGTTGTGGTCGGCTCCCACGAGCAGTACTTC. Translated: CSVVVGSHEQYF.

The chain employs TRBV28 and TRBJ2-2; no clear D gene. V lost 5 bases to trimming and J lost 6 bases, with 7 bases between them. The germline gives CDR1 MDHEN, CDR2 SYDVKM. The CDR3 extends over 12 amino acids. CDR3 bases: TGTGCCAGCAGTCCTCGATCCGGGGAGCTGTTTTTT. It encodes CASSPRSGELFF. Complete variable domain (other parts from reference TRBV28 and TRBJ2-2): DVKVTQSSRYLVKRTGEKVFLECVQDMDHENMFWYRQDPGLGLRLIYFSYDVKMKEKGDIPEGYSVSREKKERFSLILESASTNQTSMYLCASSPRSGELFFGEGSRLTVL.

The chain combines TRBV12-3 or TRBV12-4 with TRBJ2-5; 13 nucleotides line up with TRBD2. The CDR3 is 19 residues long. The V and J ends lost 2 bases and 4 bases, in that order; junction bases with no gene match: 13. The CDR3 bases are TGTGCCAGCAGTTTACGGGGACTAGCGGGAATGGGTGCGGGAGAGACCCAGTACTTC. It specifies CASSLRGLAGMGAGETQYF.

The chain employs TRBV18 and TRBJ2-7; D gene unclear. Germline loops: CDR1 KGHSH, CDR2 LQKENI. The CDR3 covers 14 residues. Trimming left V 3 bases short and J 7 bases short, with 16 bases between. The CDR3 here is CASSPPETRREQYF. As DNA, the CDR3 is TGTGCCAGCTCACCTCCGGAGACCCGGCGGGAGCAGTACTTC.

The chain couples TRBV3-1 to TRBJ2-3; TRBD2 is a possible D gene (5 bases). The CDR3 loop spans 18 amino acids. Germline V gene sequence: CDR1 LGHDT, CDR2 YNNKEL (reference sequence). With 4 bases removed from V and 1 base from J, the gap between germline ends came to 21 bases. The CDR3 region has the DNA TGTGCCAGCAGCCTCAAACTACAGAGCGGAATCCGCACAGATACGCAGTATTTT. Residues: CASSLKLQSGIRTDTQYF.

The V gene is TRBV28, the J gene TRBJ2-5; no firm D call. From germline, CDR1 is MDHEN and CDR2 SYDVKM. The CDR3 is 13 amino acids. Trimming left V 3 bases short and J 5 bases short, with 10 bases between. DNA of the CDR3: TGTGCCAGCAGTTTCTCCAACGTTGAGACCCAGTACTTC. Translated, it gives CASSFSNVETQYF.

The chain uses TRBV27 and TRBJ2-5; possible D gene TRBD2, 6 bases. CDR1 and CDR2 (germline): MNHEY, SMNVEV (reference sequence). The CDR3 consists of 16 residues. Trimming stripped 5 bases from V and 2 bases from J, with 18 bases between. The CDR3 spells CASSTSGRGRQETQYF. In DNA form, the CDR3 reads TGTGCCAGCAGTACATCGGGTCGGGGGAGACAAGAGACCCAGTACTTC.

The V gene is TRBV2, the J gene TRBJ2-3; D ambiguous. The CDR3 is 16 amino acids. The V end was cut by 7 bases, the J end by 1 base, with 18 bases between. Germline values: CDR1 SNHLY, CDR2 FYNNEI. The CDR3 DNA follows: TGTGCCAGCAATCCTCGCATTGGGGTGGGCACAGATACGCAGTATTTT. It is translated as CASNPRIGVGTDTQYF.

V is TRBV7-6 and J is TRBJ2-3, with 8 bases identical to TRBD1. This CDR3 is built from 16 residues. CDR1 is SGHVS and CDR2 is FNYEAQ in the germline V gene. After removal of 5 bases from V and 1 base from J, the junction contained 8 bases not matched to a gene. The chain's CDR3 is CASSLGTGQGTDTQYF. The DNA of the CDR3 is TGTGCCAGCAGCCTTGGAACGGGACAGGGCACAGATACGCAGTATTTT.

V and J are TRBV7-9 and TRBJ2-7, with D perhaps matching TRBD2 (5 bases). Germline V gives CDR1 SEHNR, CDR2 FQNEAQ (reference sequence). The CDR3 spans 11 residues. V lost 6 bases to trimming and J lost 3 bases, with 6 bases between them. As DNA, the CDR3 is TGTGCCAGCAGAGGACTCTACGAGCAGTACTTC. This sequence encodes CASRGLYEQYF.

The rearrangement joins TRBV20-1 to TRBJ2-6; D remains unclear. V lost 5 bases, J lost 0 bases, and 5 bases lay in between. The germline V gene encodes CDR1 DFQATT and CDR2 SNEGSKA (reference sequence). The CDR3 has 13 amino acids. The CDR3 loop reads CSARISGANVLTF. CDR3 bases: TGCAGTGCTCGAATCTCTGGGGCCAACGTCCTGACTTTC.

The chain links TRBV28 to TRBJ1-6, with TRBD1 identical over 8 bases. J gave up 16 bases and V 8 bases, and 19 bases lay outside the gene matches. CDR1 is MDHEN, CDR2 SYDVKM, per germline. CDR3 size: 15 residues. The CDR3 region has the DNA TGTGCCAGCCGCGGCGGGACAGGTTGGCAGCTCCGGCTCCACTTT. This translates into CASRGGTGWQLRLHF.

The sample holds one count of this clonotype. V and J are TRBV29-1 and TRBJ2-7, with 9 nucleotides matching TRBD1. V lost 7 bases, J lost 2 bases, and 3 bases stayed unmatched. The CDR3 sequence is 12 residues long. The germline V gene has CDR1 SQVTM and CDR2 ANQGSEA. The chain's CDR3 is CSAGTGPYEQYF. As DNA, the CDR3 is TGCAGCGCCGGGACAGGGCCCTACGAGCAGTACTTC.

The chain is built from TRBV15 and TRBJ2-5; D ambiguous. V was cut by 3 bases and J by 5 bases, with 7 bases left in between. The CDR3 has 12 amino acids. Per germline, CDR1 LNHNV and CDR2 YYDKDF (reference sequence). This CDR3 is CATSSRSETQYF. CDR3 sequence (DNA): TGTGCCACCAGCAGCCGTTCGGAGACCCAGTACTTC.

This chain uses TRBV18 with TRBJ2-7; D is perhaps TRBD2 (5 bases). Germline loops: CDR1 KGHSH, CDR2 LQKENI. V lost 2 bases, J lost 3 bases, and 11 bases lay in between. This CDR3 comprises 14 residues. CDR3 sequence reads: CASSPEGGLYEQYF. CDR3 bases: TGTGCCAGCTCACCAGAAGGCGGACTCTACGAGCAGTACTTC.

This clonotype has just one count. V gene TRBV23-1 combines with J gene TRBJ2-7; D possibly corresponds to TRBD1 (6 bases). TRBV23-1 is an open reading frame whose function is uncertain. The V end lost 8 bases, the J end lost 3 bases, and 8 bases lay between the germline ends. This CDR3 is 11 amino acids long. Here the CDR3 reads CASLDSYEQYF. The CDR3 nucleotides are TGCGCCAGCCTGGACAGCTACGAGCAGTACTTC.

The chain couples TRBV18 to TRBJ2-5; possibly TRBD1 for D (6 bases). CDR3 length: 14 amino acids. The V gene lost 3 bases and the J gene lost 1 base, with 9 bases spanning the gap. CDR1 is KGHSH, CDR2 LQKENI, per germline. The CDR3 spells CASSPLDSQETQYF. As DNA, the CDR3 is TGTGCCAGCTCACCCTTGGACAGCCAAGAGACCCAGTACTTC. The whole variable domain, remainder taken from reference TRBV18 and TRBJ2-5, is NAGVMQNPRHLVRRRGQEARLRCSPMKGHSHVYWYRQLPEEGLKFMVYLQKENIIDESGMPKERFSAEFPKEGPSILRIQQVVRGDSAAYFCASSPLDSQETQYFGPGTRLLVL.

The chain couples TRBV29-1 to TRBJ2-5; D uncertain. V shed 7 bases and J shed 0 bases, with 9 bases lying between them. Germline CDR1 reads SQVTM; CDR2 reads ANQGSEA. The CDR3 length is 12 residues. The CDR3 nucleotides read TGCAGCGCCCTTGGCTACCAAGAGACCCAGTACTTC. Residues: CSALGYQETQYF.